This T cell receptor beta chain was sequenced during a study of T cells in Graves' hyperthyroidism and ophthalmopathy. The V segment lost 5 bases and the J segment 5 bases; nucleotides outside the gene matches: 11. This CDR3 has 15 amino acids. Germline CDR1 SEHNR, CDR2 FQNEAQ (reference sequence). General study findings and limits: Expanded thyroid clonotypes (above 0.001) were mostly also found in blood.

Hyperthyroidism had been newly diagnosed in patients aged 18 to 65, and its duration was under 2 months. Uncontrolled infection, other autoimmune disease, pregnancy or lactation disqualified patients from enrolment. This clonotype was recorded at least ten times. The antigen is not known. Amplified TCR beta CDR3 regions derived from RNA transcripts. Using the HTBI primer set, a first-round RT-PCR was run on the TCR CDR3. TCRdb recomputed calls from the multiplex PCR reads with MiXCR, one row per CDR3 protein. The sample has hundreds of thousands of distinct CDR3 sequences, about 14% seen once; the top ten hold about a tenth.

Sequencing used blood. The chain has TRBV7-9 and TRBJ2-7; 8 bases match TRBD1. This receptor was identified in a woman under 30 with Graves' hyperthyroidism. CDR3 sequence: CASSPHRTGRNEQYF. The CDR3 bases are TGTGCCAGCAGCCCTCACCGGACAGGGCGGAACGAGCAGTACTTC.